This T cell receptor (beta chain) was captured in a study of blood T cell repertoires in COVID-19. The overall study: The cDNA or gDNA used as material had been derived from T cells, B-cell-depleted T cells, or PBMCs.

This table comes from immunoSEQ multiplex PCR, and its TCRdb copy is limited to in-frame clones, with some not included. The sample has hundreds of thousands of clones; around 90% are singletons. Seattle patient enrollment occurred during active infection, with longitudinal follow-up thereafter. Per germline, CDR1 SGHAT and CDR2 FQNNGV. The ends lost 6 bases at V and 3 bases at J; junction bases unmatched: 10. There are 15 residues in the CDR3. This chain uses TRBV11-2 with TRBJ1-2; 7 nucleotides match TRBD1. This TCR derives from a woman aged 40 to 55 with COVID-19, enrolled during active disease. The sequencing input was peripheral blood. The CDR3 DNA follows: TGTGCCAGCAGTCTTAGGGTCCAGGGGGACTATGGCTACACCTTC. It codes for CASSLRVQGDYGYTF. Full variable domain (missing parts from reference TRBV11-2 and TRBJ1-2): EAGVAQSPRYKIIEKRQSVAFWCNPISGHATLYWYQQILGQGPKLLIQFQNNGVVDDSQLPKDRFSAERLKGVDSTLKIQPAKLEDSAVYLCASSLRVQGDYGYTFGSGTRLTVV.